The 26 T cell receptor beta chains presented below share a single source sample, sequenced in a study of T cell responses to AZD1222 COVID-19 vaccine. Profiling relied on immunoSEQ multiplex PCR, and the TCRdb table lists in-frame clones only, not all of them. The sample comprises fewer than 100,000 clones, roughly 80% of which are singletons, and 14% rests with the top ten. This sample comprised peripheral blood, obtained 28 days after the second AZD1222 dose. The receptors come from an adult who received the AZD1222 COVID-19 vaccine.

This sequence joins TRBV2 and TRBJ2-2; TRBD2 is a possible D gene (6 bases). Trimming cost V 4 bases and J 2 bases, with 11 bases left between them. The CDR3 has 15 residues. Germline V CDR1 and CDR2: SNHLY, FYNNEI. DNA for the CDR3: TGTGCCAGCAGTGGGTCCGGGAGTAACACCGGGGAGCTGTTTTTT. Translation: CASSGSGSNTGELFF.

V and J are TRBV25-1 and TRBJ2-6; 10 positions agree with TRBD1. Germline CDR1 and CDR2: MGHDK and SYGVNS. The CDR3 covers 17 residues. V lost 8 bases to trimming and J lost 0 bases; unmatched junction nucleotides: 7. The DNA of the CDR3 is TGTGCCAGCTGGGGGGGACAGGGGCGCTCTGGGGCCAACGTCCTGACTTTC. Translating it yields CASWGGQGRSGANVLTF.

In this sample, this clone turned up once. Here the CDR3 DNA reads TGTGCCAGTAGTACAAGGGACAGGCCGGGGGAAAAACTGTTTTTT. Amino acid sequence: CASSTRDRPGEKLFF. The chain couples TRBV19 to TRBJ1-4; 8 bases agree with TRBD1. CDR3 length equals 15 residues. With V trimmed by 4 bases and J by 8 bases, 9 bases remained unmatched. CDR1 and CDR2 (germline): LNHDA, SQIVND (reference sequence).

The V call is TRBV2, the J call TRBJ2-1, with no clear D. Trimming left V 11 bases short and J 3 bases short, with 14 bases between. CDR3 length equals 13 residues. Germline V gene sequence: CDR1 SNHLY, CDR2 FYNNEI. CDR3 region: CASWRSLYNEQFF. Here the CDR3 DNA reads TGTGCCTCCTGGCGCTCCCTCTACAATGAGCAGTTCTTC. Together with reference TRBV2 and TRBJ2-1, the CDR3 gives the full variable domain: EPEVTQTPSHQVTQMGQEVILRCVPISNHLYFYWYRQILGQKVEFLVSFYNNEISEKSEIFDDQFSVERPDGSNFTLKIRSTKLEDSAMYFCASWRSLYNEQFFGPGTRLTVL.

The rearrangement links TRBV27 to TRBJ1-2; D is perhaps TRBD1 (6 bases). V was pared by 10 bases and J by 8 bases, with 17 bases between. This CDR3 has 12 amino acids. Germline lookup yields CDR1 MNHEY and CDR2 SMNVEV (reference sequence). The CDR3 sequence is CATRPQGGGYTF. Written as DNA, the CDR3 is TGTGCCACACGACCACAGGGAGGAGGCTACACCTTC.

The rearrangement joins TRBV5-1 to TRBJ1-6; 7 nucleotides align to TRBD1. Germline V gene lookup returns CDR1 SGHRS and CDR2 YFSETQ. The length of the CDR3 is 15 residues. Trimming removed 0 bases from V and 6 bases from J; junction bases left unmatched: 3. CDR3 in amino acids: CASSLEQGSNSPLHF. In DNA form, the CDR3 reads TGCGCCAGCAGCTTGGAACAGGGGAGTAATTCACCCCTCCACTTT.

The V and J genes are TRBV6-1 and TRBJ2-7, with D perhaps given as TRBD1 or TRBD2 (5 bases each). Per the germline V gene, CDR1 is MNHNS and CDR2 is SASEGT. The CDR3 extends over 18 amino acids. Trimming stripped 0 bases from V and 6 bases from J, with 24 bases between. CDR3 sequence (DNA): TGTGCCAGCAGTGAAGCCTTGAGGGGACGGGTAAAACTCGGCGAGCAGTACTTC. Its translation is CASSEALRGRVKLGEQYF.

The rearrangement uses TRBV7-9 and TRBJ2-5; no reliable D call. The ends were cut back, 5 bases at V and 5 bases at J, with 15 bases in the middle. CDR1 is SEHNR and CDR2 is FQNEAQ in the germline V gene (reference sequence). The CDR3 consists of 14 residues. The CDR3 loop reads CASSERVRWETQYF. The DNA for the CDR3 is TGTGCCAGCAGCGAACGAGTCCGCTGGGAGACCCAGTACTTC.

CDR3 sequence: CASRSGASAFF. The DNA for the CDR3 is TGTGCCAGCAGGTCAGGGGCCTCGGCTTTCTTT. The chain is built from TRBV12-3 or TRBV12-4 and TRBJ1-1, with D maybe TRBD1 (6 bases). CDR3 size: 11 residues. V lost 6 bases and J 11 bases, leaving 13 bases between the germline ends.

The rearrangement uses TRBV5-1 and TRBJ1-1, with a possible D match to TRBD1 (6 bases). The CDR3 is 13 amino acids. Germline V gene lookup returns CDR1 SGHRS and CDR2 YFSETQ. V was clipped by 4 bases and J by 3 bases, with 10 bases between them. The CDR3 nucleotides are TGCGCCAGCAGCCAAAGGGGGTACACTGAAGCTTTCTTT. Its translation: CASSQRGYTEAFF.

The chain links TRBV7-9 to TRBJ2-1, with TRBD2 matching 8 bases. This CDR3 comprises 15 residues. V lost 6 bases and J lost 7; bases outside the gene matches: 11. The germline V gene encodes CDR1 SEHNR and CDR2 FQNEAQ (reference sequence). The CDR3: CASRPSGGPINEQFF. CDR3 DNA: TGTGCCAGCAGACCCAGCGGGGGCCCAATTAATGAGCAGTTCTTC.

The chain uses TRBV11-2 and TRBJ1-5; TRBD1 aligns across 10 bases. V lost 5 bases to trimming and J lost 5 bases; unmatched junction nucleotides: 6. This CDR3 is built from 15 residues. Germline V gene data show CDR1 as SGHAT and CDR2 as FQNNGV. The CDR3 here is CASSVGQGVHQPQHF. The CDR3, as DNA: TGTGCCAGCAGCGTCGGACAGGGGGTTCATCAGCCCCAGCATTTT.

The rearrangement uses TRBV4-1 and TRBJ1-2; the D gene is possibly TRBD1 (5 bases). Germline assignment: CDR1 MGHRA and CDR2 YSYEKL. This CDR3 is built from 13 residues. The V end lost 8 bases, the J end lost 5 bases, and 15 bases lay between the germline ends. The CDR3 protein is CASGAGPGYGYTF. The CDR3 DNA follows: TGCGCCAGCGGGGCAGGGCCGGGGTATGGCTACACCTTC.

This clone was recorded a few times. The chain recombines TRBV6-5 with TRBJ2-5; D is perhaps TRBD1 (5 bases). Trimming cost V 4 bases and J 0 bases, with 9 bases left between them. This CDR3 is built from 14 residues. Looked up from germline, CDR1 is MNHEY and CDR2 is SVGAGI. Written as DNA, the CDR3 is TGTGCCAGCAGTTCGAGCAGGGACCAAGAGACCCAGTACTTC. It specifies CASSSSRDQETQYF.

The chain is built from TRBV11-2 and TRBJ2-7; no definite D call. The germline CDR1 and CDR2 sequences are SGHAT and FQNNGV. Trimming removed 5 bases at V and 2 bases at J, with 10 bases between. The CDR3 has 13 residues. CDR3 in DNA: TGTGCCAGCAGCCCCAGCGTAACCTACGAGCAGTACTTC. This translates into CASSPSVTYEQYF.

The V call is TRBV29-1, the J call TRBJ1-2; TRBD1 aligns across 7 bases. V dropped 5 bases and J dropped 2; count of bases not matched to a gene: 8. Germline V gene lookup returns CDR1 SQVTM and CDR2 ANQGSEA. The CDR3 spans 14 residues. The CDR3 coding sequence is TGCAGCGTTATCCCGATGGACAGGAACTATGGCTACACCTTC. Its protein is CSVIPMDRNYGYTF.

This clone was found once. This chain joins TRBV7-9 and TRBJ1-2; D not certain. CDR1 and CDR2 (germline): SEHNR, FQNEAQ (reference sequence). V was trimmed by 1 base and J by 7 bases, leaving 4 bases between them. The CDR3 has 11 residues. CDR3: CASSLGGGYTF. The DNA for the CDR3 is TGTGCCAGCAGCTTAGGCGGTGGCTACACCTTC.

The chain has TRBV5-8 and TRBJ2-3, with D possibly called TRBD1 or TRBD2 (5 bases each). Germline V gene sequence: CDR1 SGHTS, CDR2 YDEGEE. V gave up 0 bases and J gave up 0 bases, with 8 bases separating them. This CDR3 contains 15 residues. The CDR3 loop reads CASSLGGSSTDTQYF. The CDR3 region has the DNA TGTGCCAGCAGCTTGGGGGGGTCTAGCACAGATACGCAGTATTTT.

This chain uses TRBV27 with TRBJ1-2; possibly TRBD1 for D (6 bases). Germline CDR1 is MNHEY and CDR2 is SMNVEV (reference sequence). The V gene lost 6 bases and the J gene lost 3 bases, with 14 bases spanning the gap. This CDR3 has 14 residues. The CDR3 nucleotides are TGTGCCAGCAGGCTGGACAGAGGGGACTATGGCTACACCTTC. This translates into CASRLDRGDYGYTF.

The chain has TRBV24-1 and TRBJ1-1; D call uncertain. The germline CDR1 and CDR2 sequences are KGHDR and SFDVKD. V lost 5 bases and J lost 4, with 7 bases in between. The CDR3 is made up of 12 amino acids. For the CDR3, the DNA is TGTGCCACCAGTGGCGGACCCACTGAAGCTTTCTTT. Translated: CATSGGPTEAFF.

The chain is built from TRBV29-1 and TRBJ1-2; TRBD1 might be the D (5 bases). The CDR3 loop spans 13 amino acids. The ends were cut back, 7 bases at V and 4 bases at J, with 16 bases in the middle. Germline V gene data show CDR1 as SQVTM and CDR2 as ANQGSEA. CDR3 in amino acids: CSAGTHGLYGYTF. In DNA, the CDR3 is TGCAGCGCCGGGACCCATGGGCTCTATGGCTACACCTTC.

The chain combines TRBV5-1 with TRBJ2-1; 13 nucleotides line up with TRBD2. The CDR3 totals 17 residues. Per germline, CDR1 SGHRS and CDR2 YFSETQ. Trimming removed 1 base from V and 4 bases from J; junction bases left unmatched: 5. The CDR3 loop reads CASSLTSGGVLYNEQFF. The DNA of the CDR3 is TGCGCCAGCAGCTTGACTAGCGGGGGGGTCCTATACAATGAGCAGTTCTTC.

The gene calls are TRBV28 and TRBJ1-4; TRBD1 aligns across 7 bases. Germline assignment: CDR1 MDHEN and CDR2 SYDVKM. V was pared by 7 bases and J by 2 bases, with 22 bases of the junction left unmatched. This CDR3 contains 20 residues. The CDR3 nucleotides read TGTGCCAGCACGGGCTCCAGGCAGGGGGATTTTCTAGCGACTAATGAAAAACTGTTTTTT. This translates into CASTGSRQGDFLATNEKLFF.

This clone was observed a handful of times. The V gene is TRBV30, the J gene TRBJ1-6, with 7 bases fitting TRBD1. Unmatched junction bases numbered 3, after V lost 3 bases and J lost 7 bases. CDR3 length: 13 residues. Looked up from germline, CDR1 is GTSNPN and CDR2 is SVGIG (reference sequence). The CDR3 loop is CAWSDRDNSPLHF. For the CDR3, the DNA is TGTGCCTGGAGCGACAGGGACAATTCACCCCTCCACTTT.

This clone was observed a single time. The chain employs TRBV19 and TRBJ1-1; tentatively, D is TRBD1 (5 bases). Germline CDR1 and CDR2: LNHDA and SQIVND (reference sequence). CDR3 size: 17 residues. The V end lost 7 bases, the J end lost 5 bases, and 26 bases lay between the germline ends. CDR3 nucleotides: TGTGCCAGTACCGACTGGTGGCGGGACCGTCGAGGTACTGAAGCTTTCTTT. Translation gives CASTDWWRDRRGTEAFF.

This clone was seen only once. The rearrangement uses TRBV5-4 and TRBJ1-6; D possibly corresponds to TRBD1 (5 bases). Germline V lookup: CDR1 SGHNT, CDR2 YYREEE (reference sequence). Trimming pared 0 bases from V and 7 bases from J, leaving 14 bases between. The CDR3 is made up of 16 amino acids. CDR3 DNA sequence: TGTGCCAGCAGCTTGGGGGGCGGGGTTACAAATTCACCCCTCCACTTT. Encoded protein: CASSLGGGVTNSPLHF.